This T cell receptor beta chain stems from a study of blood T cell repertoires in COVID-19. About the study: COVID-19 samples from acute and convalescent phases originated in the United States, Italy and Spain. PBMCs, B-cell-depleted T cells, or T cells provided the cDNA or gDNA that made up the material.

As originally analysed: Amplification from reference gene primers served as the basis for estimated nucleated cell counts. Only in-frame clones appear in the TCRdb table, and some are missing; sequencing was by immunoSEQ multiplex PCR. D and trimming come from the DNA, and the V and J calls and clone size come from that table. The profile shows 140,000 to 150,000 clones, around 89% of them singletons. Per the germline V gene, CDR1 is MNHEY and CDR2 is SVGEGT. The CDR3 sequence is 17 residues long. Trimming at V came to 4 bases and at J to 5 bases, leaving 14 bases not matched to a gene. This clonotype was sampled from a man aged 60-69 years with active or convalescent COVID-19. The chain couples TRBV6-2 or TRBV6-3 to TRBJ1-5; TRBD1 agrees at 7 bases. Sequences were obtained from peripheral blood. In DNA form, the CDR3 reads TGTGCCAGCAGTTCGTATTTGGGCAGGGGGGCAGATCAGCCCCAGCATTTT. Translation: CASSSYLGRGADQPQHF.